The 21 T cell receptor beta chains in this list originate from one sample, sequenced in a study of shared clonotypes between healthy human individuals. CD45RO negativity and positive selection for CCR7 defined naive CD8 cells, a population that excluded terminally differentiated effector memory CD45RA+ cells. Clones were sequenced by immunoSEQ multiplex PCR, and TCRdb holds only the in-frame ones, with some missing. The sample consists of about 700,000 clones, 90% to 95% of them appearing once. The sequencing input was naive CD8+ T cells sorted from blood. The receptors shown here come from a man in his thirties or forties in good health.

The rearrangement links TRBV6-6 to TRBJ1-2, with TRBD1 as a possible D gene (5 bases). The CDR3 is 13 amino acids. Trimming shortened V by 4 bases and J by 7 bases, and 13 bases separated the two germline ends. Germline V lookup: CDR1 MNHNY, CDR2 SVGAGI (reference sequence). The CDR3 nucleotides are TGTGCCAGCAGTTCCATGACAGCAAGTGGCTACACCTTC. Encoded protein: CASSSMTASGYTF.

J is TRBJ2-3 and V is TRBV5-6; no clear D gene. V gave up 6 bases and J gave up 10 bases, with 15 bases separating them. Germline values: CDR1 SGHDT, CDR2 YYEEEE. This CDR3 has 12 amino acids. The CDR3 loop reads CASTLGVEAQYF. CDR3 sequence (DNA): TGTGCCAGCACCCTTGGAGTTGAAGCGCAGTATTTT.

The V and J genes are TRBV27 and TRBJ1-1; maybe TRBD1 (5 bases). Trimming removed 5 bases at V and 5 bases at J, with 18 bases between. The CDR3 consists of 15 residues. Germline V gene lookup returns CDR1 MNHEY and CDR2 SMNVEV (reference sequence). The CDR3 sequence: CASSTLYRRRTEAFF. CDR3 DNA: TGTGCCAGCAGTACGCTCTACAGGAGAAGAACTGAAGCTTTCTTT.

This clone is a singleton in its sample. The V and J genes are TRBV5-1 and TRBJ1-1; TRBD1 aligns across 8 bases. The CDR3 runs 14 residues. CDR1 and CDR2 from the germline V gene are SGHRS and YFSETQ. V trimming: 0 bases; J trimming: 7 bases; junction bases outside the gene matches: 5. Here the CDR3 reads CASSLEDRVDEAFF. The CDR3 region has the DNA TGCGCCAGCAGCTTGGAGGACAGGGTGGATGAAGCTTTCTTT.

The chain employs TRBV7-2 and TRBJ2-7; D unresolved. Trimming pared 4 bases from V and 6 bases from J, leaving 22 bases between. Germline CDR1 and CDR2: SGHTA and FQGNSA. The CDR3 consists of 16 residues. DNA of the CDR3: TGTGCCAGCAGCTCGAGTGGTCTAGTTAAGAGACTCGAGCAGTACTTC. Amino acids: CASSSSGLVKRLEQYF.

The J gene is TRBJ2-1, the V gene TRBV27; 8 nucleotides line up with TRBD2. Germline loops: CDR1 MNHEY, CDR2 SMNVEV (reference sequence). J was trimmed by 3 bases and V by 10 bases; bases with no gene match: 8. The CDR3 is 14 residues long. The CDR3 loop is CATRTGTSYNEQFF. The CDR3 DNA is TGTGCCACACGTACCGGGACTAGCTACAATGAGCAGTTCTTC.

The CDR3 DNA follows: TGTGCCAGCAGCGAATATAAAACCGGGACAGGGGGCGCAGATACGCAGTATTTT. Protein sequence: CASSEYKTGTGGADTQYF. This chain connects TRBV5-5 to TRBJ2-3, with 12 bases matching TRBD1. From germline, CDR1 is SGHKS and CDR2 YYEKEE (reference sequence). The CDR3 is made up of 18 amino acids. Losses at the gene ends were 4 bases for V and 4 bases for J; bases not matched to a gene: 13.

Concerning this clone itself: Mismatch with germline at one junction end may stem from a read error. V usage is TRBV7-9 and J usage is TRBJ2-1, with TRBD2 identical over 14 bases. CDR1 SEHNR and CDR2 FQNEAQ come from the germline V gene (reference sequence). The CDR3 has 12 residues. This chain's CDR3 is CASSSGLAGVLF. CDR3 DNA: TGTGCCAGCAGCTCGGGACTAGCGGGAGTACTCTTC.

The chain is built from TRBV4-2 and TRBJ2-7; 11 bases align to TRBD2. The germline V gene has CDR1 LGHNA and CDR2 YNFKEQ. V was pared by 0 bases and J by 1 base, with 8 bases of the junction left unmatched. The CDR3 is made up of 18 amino acids. The CDR3 reads CASSQEALTSGSSYEQYF. CDR3 DNA sequence: TGTGCCAGCAGCCAAGAAGCCCTCACTAGCGGGAGTTCCTACGAGCAGTACTTC.

This sequence joins TRBV7-8 and TRBJ2-3; D is perhaps TRBD2 (6 bases). This CDR3 is built from 13 residues. Trimming took 5 bases from V and 13 from J, leaving 19 bases between them. The germline V gene encodes CDR1 SGHVS and CDR2 FQNEAQ. CDR3 DNA: TGTGCCAGCAGCCTGGGGCGGGGTTTCAGCGAGTATTTT. Residues: CASSLGRGFSEYF.

Regarding this clone: Other DNA sequences of this sample code for an identical CDR3. The V and J genes are TRBV13 and TRBJ2-7, with 10 bases fitting TRBD1. Germline CDR1 and CDR2: PRHDT and FYEKMQ (reference sequence). V shed 5 bases and J 4 bases; nucleotides not matched to a gene: 2. The CDR3 is made up of 13 amino acids. The CDR3 sequence is CASSPGQGYEQYF. In nucleotides, the CDR3 is TGTGCCAGCAGCCCGGGACAGGGGTACGAGCAGTACTTC.

The chain carries TRBV7-6 and TRBJ1-5; D possibly corresponds to TRBD1 (6 bases). Germline CDR1 and CDR2: SGHVS and FNYEAQ. Trimming removed 3 bases at V and 5 bases at J, with 14 bases between. This CDR3 comprises 15 residues. CDR3 protein: CASSLDSRGHQPQHF. For the CDR3, the DNA is TGTGCCAGCAGCTTGGACAGCCGAGGGCATCAGCCCCAGCATTTT. Using reference TRBV7-6 and TRBJ1-5 for the parts outside the CDR3, the full variable domain is GAGVSQSPRYKVTKRGQDVALRCDPISGHVSLYWYRQALGQGPEFLTYFNYEAQQDKSGLPNDRFSAERPEGSISTLTIQRTEQRDSAMYRCASSLDSRGHQPQHFGDGTRLSIL.

V and J are TRBV19 and TRBJ2-7, with D possibly being TRBD1 (6 bases). The length of the CDR3 is 14 residues. V lost 0 bases, J lost 2 bases, and 8 bases lay in between. Germline CDR1 is LNHDA and CDR2 is SQIVND (reference sequence). This CDR3 reads CASSIEDRAYEQYF. The CDR3 nucleotides are TGTGCCAGTAGTATAGAGGACAGAGCCTACGAGCAGTACTTC.

This rearrangement joins TRBV4-1 to TRBJ2-1; D may be TRBD1 (5 bases). The ends were cut back, 2 bases at V and 9 bases at J, with 14 bases in the middle. This CDR3 has 14 residues. The germline V gene has CDR1 MGHRA and CDR2 YSYEKL. CDR3 DNA: TGCGCCAGCAGCCAATCCCAGGGTGGCGCTGAGCAGTTCTTC. It is translated as CASSQSQGGAEQFF.

This clone appeared once. This chain uses TRBV10-1 with TRBJ2-2; tentatively, D is TRBD1 (6 bases). The length of the CDR3 is 16 residues. Between the trimmed V and J ends, which lost 6 bases and 2 bases, there was a span of 16 bases. Germline assignment: CDR1 WNHNN and CDR2 SYGVQD (reference sequence). Written as DNA, the CDR3 is TGCGCCAGCAGGGTAAGGGGGACACCCAACACCGGGGAGCTGTTTTTT. Translation: CASRVRGTPNTGELFF.

The chain is built from TRBV9 and TRBJ2-1; possibly TRBD2 for D (6 bases). Trimming took off 3 bases at V and 5 bases at J, with 12 bases between the two ends. CDR3 length: 14 residues. CDR1 and CDR2 from the germline V gene are SGDLS and YYNGEE. CDR3 residues: CASSGRDFNNEQFF. Written as DNA, the CDR3 is TGTGCCAGCAGCGGAAGGGACTTTAACAATGAGCAGTTCTTC.

The chain uses TRBV27 and TRBJ1-1; D remains unclear. This CDR3 has 15 amino acids. Trimming removed 0 bases at V and 0 bases at J, with 8 bases between. Germline CDR1 is MNHEY and CDR2 is SMNVEV (reference sequence). In DNA, the CDR3 is TGTGCCAGCAGTTTATCGAGCGGCTTGAACACTGAAGCTTTCTTT. As protein: CASSLSSGLNTEAFF.

V gene TRBV5-6 combines with J gene TRBJ2-7; possible D gene TRBD2, 5 bases. Looked up from germline, CDR1 is SGHDT and CDR2 is YYEEEE. V was shortened by 3 bases and J by 6 bases, with 13 bases between the two germline ends. This CDR3 region has 13 residues. The CDR3 coding sequence is TGTGCCAGCAGCTCTACTAGGTCGGGCGAGCAGTACTTC. It translates to CASSSTRSGEQYF.

The rearrangement joins TRBV27 to TRBJ1-4, with 7 bases that match TRBD1. Germline lookup yields CDR1 MNHEY and CDR2 SMNVEV (reference sequence). With V trimmed by 6 bases and J by 8 bases, 9 bases remained unmatched. This CDR3 has 14 amino acids. The CDR3 DNA reads as TGTGCCAGCAGACACCGCAGGGGGGGCGAAAAACTGTTTTTT. Its protein product is CASRHRRGGEKLFF. The whole variable domain, filled in from reference TRBV27 and TRBJ1-4, reads EAQVTQNPRYLITVTGKKLTVTCSQNMNHEYMSWYRQDPGLGLRQIYYSMNVEVTDKGDVPEGYKVSRKEKRNFPLILESPSPNQTSLYFCASRHRRGGEKLFFGSGTQLSVL.

The chain has TRBV9 and TRBJ2-7; 9 bases match TRBD2. This CDR3 has 12 residues. The V gene's germline CDR1 is SGDLS and CDR2 YYNGEE. V dropped 4 bases and J dropped 6; count of bases not matched to a gene: 2. This CDR3 reads CASSKGLAEQYF. The CDR3 bases are TGTGCCAGCAGCAAGGGACTAGCCGAGCAGTACTTC. Together with reference TRBV9 and TRBJ2-7, the CDR3 gives the full variable domain: DSGVTQTPKHLITATGQRVTLRCSPRSGDLSVYWYQQSLDQGLQFLIQYYNGEERAKGNILERFSAQQFPDLHSELNLSSLELGDSALYFCASSKGLAEQYFGPGTRLTVT.

This chain links TRBV10-2 with TRBJ2-7; TRBD1 matches at 7 bases. The CDR3 sequence is 13 residues long. CDR1 and CDR2 (germline): WSHSY, SAAADI. V shed 6 bases and J 1 base; nucleotides not matched to a gene: 3. CDR3 coding DNA: TGCGCCAGCAGGTCAGGGGGTTCCTACGAGCAGTACTTC. This encodes CASRSGGSYEQYF.